The 20 T cell receptor beta chains given below trace back to one sample, sequenced in a study of T cells in localized non-small cell lung cancer. Assay used: immunoSEQ multiplex PCR; TCRdb lists only in-frame clones, some missing. The repertoire consists of tens of thousands of clones, with approximately 84% occurring once and the leading ten covering 2% to 3%. The sample in question was peripheral blood, obtained before any cancer treatment. Receptor source: a man aged 40-75 years with stage I lung adenocarcinoma.

V gene TRBV7-9 combines with J gene TRBJ2-7, with unresolved D. Germline-derived CDR1 and CDR2 are SEHNR and FQNEAQ (reference sequence). The V gene lost 4 bases and the J gene lost 4 bases, with 11 bases spanning the gap. The CDR3 loop spans 13 amino acids. CDR3 nucleotide sequence: TGTGCCAGCAGCTCCAGCACCAGGTACGAGCAGTACTTC. Translated, it gives CASSSSTRYEQYF.

J is TRBJ2-3 and V is TRBV4-1; 11 bases match TRBD1. The CDR3 spans 17 residues. After removal of 0 bases from V and 6 bases from J, the junction contained 8 bases not matched to a gene. From germline, CDR1 is MGHRA and CDR2 YSYEKL. The CDR3 region has the DNA TGCGCCAGCAGCCAAGAGCCCGGGACAGGGGGATTGGATACGCAGTATTTT. Amino acid sequence: CASSQEPGTGGLDTQYF.

J is TRBJ2-5 and V is TRBV5-1; the D gene is possibly TRBD1 (6 bases). The V end lost 5 bases, the J end lost 4 bases, and 18 bases lay between the germline ends. Per germline, CDR1 SGHRS and CDR2 YFSETQ. This CDR3 region has 15 residues. The CDR3 reads CASSPGAIEGETQYF. CDR3 DNA: TGCGCCAGCAGTCCAGGGGCTATCGAGGGAGAGACCCAGTACTTC.

Sample share makes this clone medium-sized. This sequence joins TRBV25-1 and TRBJ2-2; D is undetermined. CDR3 length: 16 residues. V dropped 6 bases and J dropped 3 bases, with 17 bases sitting between them. Germline loops: CDR1 MGHDK, CDR2 SYGVNS. The DNA for the CDR3 is TGTGCCAGCAGCCCGCCTGGAGTGGCGTACACCGGGGAGCTGTTTTTT. Its translation: CASSPPGVAYTGELFF.

This clone was observed once. The chain is built from TRBV18 and TRBJ2-1; D ambiguous. Germline V gene data show CDR1 as KGHSH and CDR2 as LQKENI. V was cut by 3 bases and J by 6 bases, with 9 bases left in between. This CDR3 comprises 13 residues. CDR3 loop: CASSPNRINEQFF. In DNA, the CDR3 is TGTGCCAGCTCACCGAACCGTATCAATGAGCAGTTCTTC.

This chain connects TRBV10-3 to TRBJ2-5; the match to TRBD1 covers 7 bases. Germline-derived CDR1 and CDR2 are ENHRY and SYGVKD. CDR3 size: 13 residues. V trimming: 4 bases; J trimming: 3 bases; junction bases outside the gene matches: 2. As DNA, the CDR3 is TGTGCCATCAGTGGAGACAGGGAAGAGACCCAGTACTTC. It specifies CAISGDREETQYF.

V usage is TRBV5-5 and J usage is TRBJ1-2; the D gene is possibly TRBD1 (6 bases). CDR1 is SGHKS and CDR2 is YYEKEE in the germline V gene (reference sequence). The CDR3 is made up of 16 amino acids. Trimming took 0 bases from V and 0 from J, leaving 12 bases between them. CDR3 amino acids: CASSLDLGAPNYGYTF. In DNA form, the CDR3 reads TGTGCCAGCAGCTTGGATTTGGGGGCGCCTAACTATGGCTACACCTTC. The full variable domain, in which reference TRBV5-5 and TRBJ1-2 provide the parts outside the CDR3, is DAGVTQSPTHLIKTRGQQVTLRCSPISGHKSVSWYQQVLGQGPQFIFQYYEKEERGRGNFPDRFSARQFPNYSSELNVNALLLGDSALYLCASSLDLGAPNYGYTFGSGTRLTVV.

The count of this clone is one. V usage is TRBV5-5 and J usage is TRBJ2-5; 13 positions match TRBD2. The CDR3 runs 18 residues. The V gene's germline CDR1 is SGHKS and CDR2 YYEKEE (reference sequence). The V and J ends lost 4 bases and 2 bases, in that order; junction bases with no gene match: 11. CDR3 nucleotides: TGTGCCAGCAGCACCGGGACTAGCGGGAACCTATATCAAGAGACCCAGTACTTC. Protein product: CASSTGTSGNLYQETQYF. Full variable domain (outside the CDR3, taken from reference TRBV5-5 and TRBJ2-5): DAGVTQSPTHLIKTRGQQVTLRCSPISGHKSVSWYQQVLGQGPQFIFQYYEKEERGRGNFPDRFSARQFPNYSSELNVNALLLGDSALYLCASSTGTSGNLYQETQYFGPGTRLLVL.

The J gene is TRBJ2-1, the V gene TRBV5-1; a possible D gene is TRBD2 (6 bases). CDR1 is SGHRS and CDR2 is YFSETQ in the germline V gene. This CDR3 comprises 14 residues. V lost 4 bases, J lost 5 bases, and 13 bases lay in between. CDR3 bases: TGCGCCAGCAGCCAACTCGGGAGTAACAATGAGCAGTTCTTC. Translated: CASSQLGSNNEQFF.

The gene calls are TRBV19 and TRBJ1-5; D ambiguous. This CDR3 comprises 16 residues. Germline V lookup: CDR1 LNHDA, CDR2 SQIVND (reference sequence). V shed 2 bases and J shed 6 bases, with 17 bases lying between them. The CDR3 bases are TGTGCCAGTAGTATAATCGGGCATCGGGCCCTTCAGCCCCAGCATTTT. This gives the protein CASSIIGHRALQPQHF.

The chain has TRBV7-9 and TRBJ2-7, with TRBD1 identical over 7 bases. V lost 5 bases and J lost 3; bases outside the gene matches: 10. This CDR3 spans 15 amino acids. CDR1 is SEHNR and CDR2 is FQNEAQ in the germline V gene (reference sequence). The chain's CDR3 is CASSPPQGTYYEQYF. The CDR3 DNA follows: TGTGCCAGCAGCCCGCCACAGGGGACCTACTACGAGCAGTACTTC. Full variable domain (outside the CDR3, taken from reference TRBV7-9 and TRBJ2-7): DTGVSQNPRHKITKRGQNVTFRCDPISEHNRLYWYRQTLGQGPEFLTYFQNEAQLEKSRLLSDRFSAERPKGSFSTLEIQRTEQGDSAMYLCASSPPQGTYYEQYFGPGTRLTVT.

The CDR3 DNA is TGTGCCAGCAGTTTATGGCTAGCGGGAGAACCCTACGAGCAGTACTTC. Residues: CASSLWLAGEPYEQYF. The chain uses TRBV28 and TRBJ2-7; 10 bases agree with TRBD2. V shed 0 bases, J shed 2 bases, and the junction held 4 bases outside the gene matches. The CDR3 loop spans 16 amino acids. Germline V gene data show CDR1 as MDHEN and CDR2 as SYDVKM.

The gene calls are TRBV7-9 and TRBJ1-4, with TRBD1 as a possible D gene (5 bases). The CDR3 length is 19 residues. The germline gives CDR1 SEHNR, CDR2 FQNEAQ (reference sequence). V was clipped by 2 bases and J by 2 bases, with 21 bases between them. The CDR3: CASSLRFQGSGTTNEKLFF. The CDR3 DNA reads as TGTGCCAGCAGCTTAAGGTTCCAGGGTAGCGGTACGACTAATGAAAAACTGTTTTTT.

The rearrangement links TRBV7-2 to TRBJ2-5; TRBD2 matches 8 bases. Germline lookup yields CDR1 SGHTA and CDR2 FQGNSA. V was pared by 5 bases and J by 1 base, with 6 bases of the junction left unmatched. This CDR3 spans 15 amino acids. The CDR3 DNA reads as TGTGCCAGCAGCCTCCGGGGGACTAGCCAAGAGACCCAGTACTTC. Protein: CASSLRGTSQETQYF.

The chain is built from TRBV23-1 and TRBJ2-5; D is ambiguous. TRBV23-1 is noted as an ORF with a role that remains uncertain. Deletions cut 7 bases from V and 3 bases from J, with 9 bases between. The CDR3 runs to 12 residues. CDR3 sequence: CASTSAEETQYF. CDR3 bases: TGCGCCAGCACCTCCGCTGAAGAGACCCAGTACTTC.

The genes are TRBV2 and TRBJ1-5; D not resolved. Deletions cut 3 bases from V and 0 bases from J, with 9 bases between. The CDR3 runs 15 residues. Looked up from germline, CDR1 is SNHLY and CDR2 is FYNNEI. The CDR3 region has the DNA TGTGCCAGCAGTGATTCTTGGAATAGCAATCAGCCCCAGCATTTT. This codes for CASSDSWNSNQPQHF.

The chain employs TRBV28 and TRBJ1-6; TRBD1 agrees at 8 bases. Germline CDR1 is MDHEN and CDR2 is SYDVKM. The CDR3 is made up of 14 amino acids. The ends lost 4 bases at V and 8 bases at J; junction bases unmatched: 4. CDR3 sequence (DNA): TGTGCCAGCAGTTCAGGACAGGGTGATTCACCCCTCCACTTT. Amino acids: CASSSGQGDSPLHF.

The chain links TRBV5-6 to TRBJ2-7; 10 nucleotides align to TRBD2. The trim removed 4 bases at V and 5 bases at J, leaving 9 bases unmatched. The germline V gene has CDR1 SGHDT and CDR2 YYEEEE. CDR3 length: 15 residues. The CDR3: CASSLTAGGLNEQYF. The CDR3, as DNA: TGTGCCAGCAGCCTAACAGCGGGAGGGTTGAACGAGCAGTACTTC.

This rearrangement joins TRBV9 to TRBJ2-3; 7 bases are a match to TRBD1. Unmatched junction bases numbered 12, after V lost 4 bases and J lost 1 base. The CDR3 sequence is 17 residues long. Germline CDR1 and CDR2: SGDLS and YYNGEE. DNA for the CDR3: TGTGCCAGCAGCCGTACTTCGACAGGGTCCGGCACAGATACGCAGTATTTT. It translates to CASSRTSTGSGTDTQYF. The whole variable domain, filled in from reference TRBV9 and TRBJ2-3, reads DSGVTQTPKHLITATGQRVTLRCSPRSGDLSVYWYQQSLDQGLQFLIQYYNGEERAKGNILERFSAQQFPDLHSELNLSSLELGDSALYFCASSRTSTGSGTDTQYFGPGTRLTVL.

The chain joins TRBV2 to TRBJ2-5, with D uncertain. CDR1 is SNHLY, CDR2 FYNNEI, per germline. The length of the CDR3 is 14 residues. V was trimmed by 7 bases and J by 7 bases, leaving 19 bases between them. Here the CDR3 reads CASKNSATKGTQYF. CDR3 sequence (DNA): TGTGCCAGCAAGAACAGCGCCACAAAAGGGACCCAGTACTTC.